Given below is one T cell receptor beta chain in context. There were no recent acute infections or vaccinations among the donors, who were healthy HIV-negative adults. Every donor was a Caucasian adult from Nashville, Tennessee. The data derive from a study of shared clonotypes between healthy human individuals. Germline V gives CDR1 SEHNR, CDR2 FQNEAQ (reference sequence). The CDR3 spans 13 residues. V shed 5 bases and J shed 3 bases, with 10 bases lying between them. Per the original data handling: Junction-only immunoSEQ data arrived without quality scores, meaning filtering differed. TCRdb's copy holds only in-frame clones and misses some; the assay was immunoSEQ multiplex PCR. That table furnishes V, J and clone size, whereas the DNA furnished D and trimming. The table includes about 2.3 million clones, approximately 95% detected once.

The specimen sequenced was naive CD4+ T cells from PBMCs. This sample's subset: CD45RA+ positively selected. This sequence was found in a man between 18 and 29 years old in good health. Some clones in this sample may be carry-over from other donors' samples. The chain carries TRBV7-9 and TRBJ2-5, with D perhaps being TRBD1 or TRBD2 (5 bases each). For the CDR3, the DNA is TGTGCCAGCAGCCGGGACGCCAAAGAGACCCAGTACTTC. Translating it yields CASSRDAKETQYF.